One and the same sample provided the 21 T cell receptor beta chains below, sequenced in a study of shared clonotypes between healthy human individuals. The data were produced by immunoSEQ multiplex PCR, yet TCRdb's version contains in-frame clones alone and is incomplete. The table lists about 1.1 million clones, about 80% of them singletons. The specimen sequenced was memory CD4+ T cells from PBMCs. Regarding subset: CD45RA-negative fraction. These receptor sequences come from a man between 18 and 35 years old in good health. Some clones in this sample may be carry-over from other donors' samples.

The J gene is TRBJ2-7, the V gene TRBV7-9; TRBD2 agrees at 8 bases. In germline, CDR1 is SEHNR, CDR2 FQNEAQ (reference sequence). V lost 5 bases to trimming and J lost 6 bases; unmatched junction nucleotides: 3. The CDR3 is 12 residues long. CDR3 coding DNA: TGTGCCAGCAGCCAGAGCGGGGGCGAGCAGTACTTC. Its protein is CASSQSGGEQYF.

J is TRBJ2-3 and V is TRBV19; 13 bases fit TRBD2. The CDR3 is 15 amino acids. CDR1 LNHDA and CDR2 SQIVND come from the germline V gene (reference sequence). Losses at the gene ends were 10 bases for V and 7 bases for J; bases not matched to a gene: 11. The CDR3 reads CATRSGTSGTHTQYF. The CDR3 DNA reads TGTGCCACCAGAAGCGGGACTAGCGGGACGCATACGCAGTATTTT.

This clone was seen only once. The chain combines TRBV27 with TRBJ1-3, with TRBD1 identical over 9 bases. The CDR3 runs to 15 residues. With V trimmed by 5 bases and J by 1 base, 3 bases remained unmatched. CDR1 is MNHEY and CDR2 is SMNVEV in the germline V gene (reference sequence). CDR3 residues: CASSKQGASGNTIYF. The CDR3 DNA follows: TGTGCCAGCAGTAAACAGGGGGCTTCTGGAAACACCATATATTTT.

The CDR3 region is CASSLDLGFGYGYTF. The CDR3 DNA sequence: TGCGCCAGCAGCTTGGATCTGGGTTTTGGCTATGGCTACACCTTC. This sequence joins TRBV5-1 and TRBJ1-2; D remains unclear. This CDR3 has 15 residues. V shed 0 bases and J shed 4 bases, with 13 bases lying between them. Per germline, CDR1 SGHRS and CDR2 YFSETQ. Full variable domain (outside the CDR3, taken from reference TRBV5-1 and TRBJ1-2): KAGVTQTPRYLIKTRGQQVTLSCSPISGHRSVSWYQQTPGQGLQFLFEYFSETQRNKGNFPGRFSGRQFSNSRSEMNVSTLELGDSALYLCASSLDLGFGYGYTFGSGTRLTVV.

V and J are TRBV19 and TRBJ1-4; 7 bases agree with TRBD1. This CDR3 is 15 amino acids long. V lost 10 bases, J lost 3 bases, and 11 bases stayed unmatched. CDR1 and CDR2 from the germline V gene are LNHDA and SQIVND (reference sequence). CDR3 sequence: CATQTGRIANEKLFF. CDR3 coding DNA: TGTGCCACGCAGACAGGGAGGATAGCTAATGAAAAACTGTTTTTT.

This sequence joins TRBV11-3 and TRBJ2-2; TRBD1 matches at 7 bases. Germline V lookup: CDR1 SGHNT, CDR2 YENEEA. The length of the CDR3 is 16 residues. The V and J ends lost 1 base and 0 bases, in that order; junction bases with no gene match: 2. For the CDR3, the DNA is TGTGCCAGCAGCTTAGGGGGACAGTCGAACACCGGGGAGCTGTTTTTT. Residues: CASSLGGQSNTGELFF. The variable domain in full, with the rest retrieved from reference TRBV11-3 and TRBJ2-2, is EAGVVQSPRYKIIEKKQPVAFWCNPISGHNTLYWYLQNLGQGPELLIRYENEEAVDDSQLPKDRFSAERLKGVDSTLKIQPAELGDSAVYLCASSLGGQSNTGELFFGEGSRLTVL.

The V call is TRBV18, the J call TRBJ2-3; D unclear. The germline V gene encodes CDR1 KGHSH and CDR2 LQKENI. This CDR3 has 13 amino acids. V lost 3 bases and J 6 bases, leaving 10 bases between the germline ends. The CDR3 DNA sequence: TGTGCCAGCTCACCCAACTTTAGGGATACGCAGTATTTT. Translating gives CASSPNFRDTQYF.

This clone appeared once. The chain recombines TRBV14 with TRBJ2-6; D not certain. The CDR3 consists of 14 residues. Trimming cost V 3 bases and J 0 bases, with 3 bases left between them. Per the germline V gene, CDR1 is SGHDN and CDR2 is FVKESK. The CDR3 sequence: CASSHSSGANVLTF. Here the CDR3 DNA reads TGTGCCAGCAGCCACTCCTCTGGGGCCAACGTCCTGACTTTC. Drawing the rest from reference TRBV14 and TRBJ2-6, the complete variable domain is EAGVTQFPSHSVIEKGQTVTLRCDPISGHDNLYWYRRVMGKEIKFLLHFVKESKQDESGMPNNRFLAERTGGTYSTLKVQPAELEDSGVYFCASSHSSGANVLTFGAGSRLTVL.

The CDR3 coding sequence is TGTGCCAGCTCACCTCCCGACAGGGTAGTCACTGAAGCTTTCTTT. Amino acid sequence: CASSPPDRVVTEAFF. The J gene is TRBJ1-1, the V gene TRBV18; TRBD1 agrees at 7 bases. Losses at the gene ends were 3 bases for V and 4 bases for J; bases not matched to a gene: 8. This CDR3 contains 15 residues. The germline gives CDR1 KGHSH, CDR2 LQKENI.

The CDR3 loop reads CASSLEGASGNEQFF. The CDR3 region has the DNA TGTGCCAGCAGCTTAGAGGGGGCTAGCGGGAATGAGCAGTTCTTC. This chain joins TRBV7-6 and TRBJ2-1; tentative D call: TRBD2 (8 bases). Trimming stripped 1 base from V and 7 bases from J, with 14 bases between. Germline V gene data show CDR1 as SGHVS and CDR2 as FNYEAQ. The CDR3 length is 15 residues.

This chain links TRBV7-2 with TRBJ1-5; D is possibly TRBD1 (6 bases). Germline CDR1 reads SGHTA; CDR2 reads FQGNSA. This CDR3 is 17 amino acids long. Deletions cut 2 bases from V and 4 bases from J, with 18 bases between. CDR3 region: CASSLPPHGQLNQPQHF. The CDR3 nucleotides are TGTGCCAGCAGCTTACCCCCGCATGGACAGCTAAATCAGCCCCAGCATTTT.

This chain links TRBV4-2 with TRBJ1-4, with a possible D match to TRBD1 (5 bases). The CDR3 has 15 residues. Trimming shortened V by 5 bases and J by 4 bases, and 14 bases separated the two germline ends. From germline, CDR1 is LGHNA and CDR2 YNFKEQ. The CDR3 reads CASSLGGSLNEKLFF. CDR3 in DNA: TGTGCCAGCAGCTTGGGGGGATCCCTTAATGAAAAACTGTTTTTT.

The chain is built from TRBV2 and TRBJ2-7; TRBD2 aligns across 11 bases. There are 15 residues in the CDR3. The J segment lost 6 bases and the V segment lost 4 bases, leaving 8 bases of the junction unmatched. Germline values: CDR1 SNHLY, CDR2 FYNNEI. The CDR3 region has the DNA TGTGCCAGCAGTGTTACTAGCGGGAGAGGGGTCGAGCAGTACTTC. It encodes CASSVTSGRGVEQYF.

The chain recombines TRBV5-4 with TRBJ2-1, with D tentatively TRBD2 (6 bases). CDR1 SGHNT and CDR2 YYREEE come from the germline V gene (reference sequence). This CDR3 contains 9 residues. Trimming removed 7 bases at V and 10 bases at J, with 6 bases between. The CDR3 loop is CASGGEQFF. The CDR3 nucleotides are TGTGCCAGCGGGGGGGAGCAGTTCTTC.

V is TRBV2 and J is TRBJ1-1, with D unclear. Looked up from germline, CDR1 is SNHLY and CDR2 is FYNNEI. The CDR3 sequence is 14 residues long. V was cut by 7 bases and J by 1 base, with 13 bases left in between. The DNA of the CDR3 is TGTGCCAGCACCTCGATCGGAGGGAACACTGAAGCTTTCTTT. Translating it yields CASTSIGGNTEAFF.

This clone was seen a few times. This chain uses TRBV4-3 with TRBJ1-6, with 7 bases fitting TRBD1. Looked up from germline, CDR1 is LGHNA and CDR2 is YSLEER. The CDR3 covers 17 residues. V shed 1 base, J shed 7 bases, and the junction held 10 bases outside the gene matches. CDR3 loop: CASSQGGMGQYNSPLHF. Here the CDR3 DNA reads TGCGCCAGCAGCCAAGGCGGGATGGGACAGTACAATTCACCCCTCCACTTT.

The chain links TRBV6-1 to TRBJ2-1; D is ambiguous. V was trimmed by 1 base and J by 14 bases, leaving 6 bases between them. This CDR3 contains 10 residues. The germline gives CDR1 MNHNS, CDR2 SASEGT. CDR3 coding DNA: TGTGCCAGCAGTGAAGTAGTGGAGTTCTTC. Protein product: CASSEVVEFF.

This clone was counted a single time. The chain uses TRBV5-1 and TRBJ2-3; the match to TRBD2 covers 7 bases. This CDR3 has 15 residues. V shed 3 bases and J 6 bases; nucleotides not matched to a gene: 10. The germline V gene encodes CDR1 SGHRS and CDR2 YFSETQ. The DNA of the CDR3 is TGCGCCAGCAGCTCGCAAGCGGGAATCGCGGATACGCAGTATTTT. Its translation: CASSSQAGIADTQYF. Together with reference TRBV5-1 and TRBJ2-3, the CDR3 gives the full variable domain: KAGVTQTPRYLIKTRGQQVTLSCSPISGHRSVSWYQQTPGQGLQFLFEYFSETQRNKGNFPGRFSGRQFSNSRSEMNVSTLELGDSALYLCASSSQAGIADTQYFGPGTRLTVL.

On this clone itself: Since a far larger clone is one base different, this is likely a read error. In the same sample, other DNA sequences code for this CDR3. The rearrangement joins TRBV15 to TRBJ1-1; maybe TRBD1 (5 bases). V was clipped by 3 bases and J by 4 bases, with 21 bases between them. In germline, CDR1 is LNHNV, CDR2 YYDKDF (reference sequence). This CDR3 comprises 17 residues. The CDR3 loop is CATSRKDRGAVGTEAFF. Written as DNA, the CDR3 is TGTGCCACCAGCAGGAAAGATAGGGGAGCTGTGGGCACTGAAGCTTTCTTT.

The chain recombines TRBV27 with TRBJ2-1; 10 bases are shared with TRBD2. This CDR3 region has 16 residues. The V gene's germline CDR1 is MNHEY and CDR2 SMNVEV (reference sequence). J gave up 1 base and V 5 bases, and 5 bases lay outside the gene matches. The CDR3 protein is CASSRLAGGSYNEQFF. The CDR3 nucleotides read TGTGCCAGCAGTCGATTAGCGGGAGGATCCTACAATGAGCAGTTCTTC.

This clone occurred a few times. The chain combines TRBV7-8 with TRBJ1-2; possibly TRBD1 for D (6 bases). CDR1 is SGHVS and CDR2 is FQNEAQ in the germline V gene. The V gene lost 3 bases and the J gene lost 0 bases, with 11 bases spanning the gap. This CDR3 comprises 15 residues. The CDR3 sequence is CASSFVTGANYGYTF. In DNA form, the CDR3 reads TGTGCCAGCAGCTTTGTGACAGGAGCTAACTATGGCTACACCTTC.